The 3 T cell receptor beta chains reported below all come from one sample, sequenced in a study of OX40 agonist ivuxolimab in advanced cancers. The protocol was immunoSEQ multiplex PCR, while the TCRdb copy is restricted to in-frame clones and leaves out a portion. The sample lists about 74,000 clones; approximately 82% were seen once. This specimen was CD4+ or CD8+ T cells sorted from blood, taken in a trial of the OX40 agonist ivuxolimab. The receptors were sampled from an adult with an advanced solid tumor such as melanoma, head and neck, liver or kidney cancer.

J is TRBJ1-5 and V is TRBV15; 10 bases are a match to TRBD1. Germline V CDR1 and CDR2: LNHNV, YYDKDF (reference sequence). V shed 9 bases, J shed 4 bases, and the junction held 6 bases outside the gene matches. There are 14 residues in the CDR3. Written as DNA, the CDR3 is TGTGCCACTGGGACAGGGGAAGGAAATCAGCCCCAGCATTTT. This translates into CATGTGEGNQPQHF.

The rearrangement links TRBV6-5 to TRBJ1-2, with a weak D call TRBD1 (5 bases). Trimming took off 8 bases at V and 1 base at J, with 11 bases between the two ends. The CDR3 has 13 amino acids. CDR1 is MNHEY, CDR2 SVGAGI, per germline. Here the CDR3 reads CASLGRNNYGYTF. The CDR3 coding sequence is TGTGCCAGCTTGGGACGCAATAACTATGGCTACACCTTC.

The chain has TRBV6-5 and TRBJ1-1, with D perhaps TRBD1 (5 bases). Germline lookup yields CDR1 MNHEY and CDR2 SVGAGI. The ends were cut back, 9 bases at V and 0 bases at J, with 17 bases in the middle. The CDR3 contains 15 residues. The CDR3 loop is CASGKGGGLNTEAFF. CDR3 bases: TGTGCCAGTGGAAAGGGCGGGGGTTTGAACACTGAAGCTTTCTTT.